This entry describes one TCR beta chain. TCRdb's copy holds only in-frame clones and misses some; the assay was immunoSEQ multiplex PCR. Here the sample spans some 47,000 clones, 70% to 90% being singletons. These data belong to a study of T cell changes during pregnancy in multiple sclerosis. CDR3 size: 11 residues. The germline V gene has CDR1 SGHTS and CDR2 YDEGEE. The ends were cut back, 3 bases at V and 5 bases at J, with 5 bases in the middle. The source of this sequence is a female donor with multiple sclerosis, enrolled in a pregnancy study. The sample in question was peripheral blood, obtained in the first trimester of pregnancy. The chain recombines TRBV5-8 with TRBJ2-5; D unclear. CDR3 protein: CASSWAETQYF. In DNA form, the CDR3 reads TGTGCCAGCAGCTGGGCGGAGACCCAGTACTTC.